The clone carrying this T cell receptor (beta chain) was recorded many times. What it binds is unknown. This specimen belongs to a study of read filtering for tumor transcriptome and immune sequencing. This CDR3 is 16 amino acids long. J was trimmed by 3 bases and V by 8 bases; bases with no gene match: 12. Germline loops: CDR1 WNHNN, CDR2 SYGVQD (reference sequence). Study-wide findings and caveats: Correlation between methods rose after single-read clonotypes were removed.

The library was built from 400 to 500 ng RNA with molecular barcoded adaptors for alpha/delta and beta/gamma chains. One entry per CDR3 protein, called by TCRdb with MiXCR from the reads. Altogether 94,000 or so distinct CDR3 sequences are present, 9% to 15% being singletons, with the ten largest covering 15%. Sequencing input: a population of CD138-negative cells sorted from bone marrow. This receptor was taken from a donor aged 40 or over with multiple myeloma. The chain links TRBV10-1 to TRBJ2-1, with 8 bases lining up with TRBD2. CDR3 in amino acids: CASAPSTGGNYNEQFF. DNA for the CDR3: TGCGCCAGCGCCCCTTCGACGGGGGGGAACTACAATGAGCAGTTCTTC.